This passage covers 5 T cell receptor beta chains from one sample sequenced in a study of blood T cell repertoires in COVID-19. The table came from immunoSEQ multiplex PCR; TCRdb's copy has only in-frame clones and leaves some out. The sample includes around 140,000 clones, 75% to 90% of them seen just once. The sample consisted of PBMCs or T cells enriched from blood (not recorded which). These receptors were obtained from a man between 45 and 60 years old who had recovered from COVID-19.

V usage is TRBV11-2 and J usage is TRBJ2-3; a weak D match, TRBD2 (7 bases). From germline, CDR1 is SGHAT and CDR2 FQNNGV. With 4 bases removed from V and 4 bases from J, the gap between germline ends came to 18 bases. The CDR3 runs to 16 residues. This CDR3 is CASSSWGGGVADTQYF. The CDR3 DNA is TGTGCCAGCAGCTCCTGGGGGGGCGGGGTAGCAGATACGCAGTATTTT.

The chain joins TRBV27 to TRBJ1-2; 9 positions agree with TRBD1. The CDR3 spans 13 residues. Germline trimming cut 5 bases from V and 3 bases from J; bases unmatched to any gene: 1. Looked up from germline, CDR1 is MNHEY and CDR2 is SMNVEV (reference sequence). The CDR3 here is CASSRTGDYGYTF. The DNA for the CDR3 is TGTGCCAGCAGTAGGACAGGGGACTATGGCTACACCTTC.

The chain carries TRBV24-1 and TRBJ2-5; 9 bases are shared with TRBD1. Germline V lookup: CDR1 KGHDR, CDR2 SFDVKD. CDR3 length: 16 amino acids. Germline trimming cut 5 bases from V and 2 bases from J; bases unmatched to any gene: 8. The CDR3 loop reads CATSGPLGQGQETQYF. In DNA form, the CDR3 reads TGTGCCACCAGTGGTCCCCTCGGACAGGGGCAAGAGACCCAGTACTTC.

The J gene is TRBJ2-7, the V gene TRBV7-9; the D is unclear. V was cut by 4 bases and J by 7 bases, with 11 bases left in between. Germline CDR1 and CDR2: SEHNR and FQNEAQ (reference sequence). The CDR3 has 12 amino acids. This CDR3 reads CASSSGSGEQYF. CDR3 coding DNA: TGTGCCAGCAGCTCCGGCTCCGGGGAGCAGTACTTC.

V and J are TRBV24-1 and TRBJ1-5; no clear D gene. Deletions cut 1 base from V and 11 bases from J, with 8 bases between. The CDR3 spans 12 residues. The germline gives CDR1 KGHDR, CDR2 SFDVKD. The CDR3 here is CATSDFEGTQHF. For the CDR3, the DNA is TGTGCCACCAGTGATTTTGAGGGAACCCAGCATTTT.